These T cell receptor beta chains were read from a single sample in a study of blood T cell repertoires in COVID-19. Clones were read by immunoSEQ multiplex PCR, and TCRdb kept only the in-frame ones, dropping some. Of over 200,000 clones listed, roughly nine tenths are singletons. Material: peripheral blood. These receptors were taken from a man aged 35 to 55 with active or convalescent COVID-19. Each CDR3 is given with its conserved first and last residue. D genes are given only for firm matches. Size tells how often a clone was seen (once, few, many) or the class of an expanded clone, and some rows leave it out.

V gene	D gene	clone size	J gene	CDR3 DNA	CDR3 protein
TRBV6-5	TRBD1	-	TRBJ2-7	TGTGCCAGCAGTTTACAGGGGGCCTCCTCATACTACGAGCAGTACTTC	CASSLQGASSYYEQYF
TRBV3-1/TRBV3-2	TRBD2	-	TRBJ2-1	TGTGCCAGCAGCCAAGAATCTAGCGGGAGGGAGCAGTTCTTC	CASSQESSGREQFF
TRBV4-2	-	-	TRBJ1-1	TGTGCCAGCAGTCTAGGGGCGGCACTTACGAACACTGAAGCTTTCTTT	CASSLGAALTNTEAFF
TRBV10-2	-	once	TRBJ1-2	TGCGCCAGCAGCGCAGGGGACTATGGCTACACCTTC	CASSAGDYGYTF
TRBV3-1/TRBV3-2	-	-	TRBJ2-7	TGTGCCAGCAGCCACGGACAGCTCTACGAGCAGTACTTC	CASSHGQLYEQYF
TRBV28	-	-	TRBJ2-6	TGTGCCAGCAGTCCAGGGGCACCCTCTGGGGCCAACGTCCTGACTTTC	CASSPGAPSGANVLTF
TRBV5-4	TRBD1	-	TRBJ1-2	TGTGCCAGCAGCCCAGGACAGGGGGCTGAAGGCTACACCTTC	CASSPGQGAEGYTF
TRBV9	-	-	TRBJ1-1	TGTGCCAGCAGCGCCCCCCCAGGGTTGGGGAACACTGAAGCTTTCTTT	CASSAPPGLGNTEAFF
TRBV5-1	TRBD1	once	TRBJ1-2	TGCGCCAGCAGCCTCCCCGGGGGACAGGGGGACCTAACGGGCTATGGCTACACCTTC	CASSLPGGQGDLTGYGYTF
TRBV6-5	TRBD1	-	TRBJ2-7	TGTGCCAGCAGTCAGGACAGGGGGCAGAACGAGCAGTACTTC	CASSQDRGQNEQYF
TRBV11-2	-	-	TRBJ1-6	TGTGCCAGCAGCTTGAGGAATTCACCCCTCCACTTT	CASSLRNSPLHF
TRBV7-2	-	-	TRBJ1-2	TGTGCCAGCAGCTTACTTACCCCCCCAGACTATGGCTACACCTTC	CASSLLTPPDYGYTF